This TCR beta chain is drawn from a study of T-cell memory formation after mild COVID-19. General study results and limits: Contracting CD4+ clones were located mainly in CM and EM, and CD8+ clones in EMRA. Confirmation of SARS-CoV-2 specificity was lacking for second-wave clones peaking day 37. Clones contracting day 15 to 85 were balanced CD4/CD8; later expanders leaned CD4+. Some clones that responded turned up in pre-infection memory, which suggests that cross-reactive memory joined in.

CDR3 length: 13 residues. The V gene's germline CDR1 is MNHEY and CDR2 SVGAGI. Trimming took 0 bases from V and 5 from J, leaving 7 bases between them. With regard to this clonotype: The antigen is unknown.

TCRdb called the 5' RACE reads again in MiXCR, with one record for every CDR3 protein. Of over 400,000 distinct CDR3 sequences in the sample, 20% to 30% were seen once. This sequence originates from an adult woman who had mild COVID-19 (a few samples of this study predate the infection). Cell type and time point are not known. Sequencing input: PBMCs or a T cell subset sorted from them (not recorded which). The chain combines TRBV6-5 with TRBJ1-1; no firm D call. CDR3 amino acids: CASSYSKGTEAFF. The CDR3 DNA reads as TGTGCCAGCAGTTACTCGAAGGGTACTGAAGCTTTCTTT.